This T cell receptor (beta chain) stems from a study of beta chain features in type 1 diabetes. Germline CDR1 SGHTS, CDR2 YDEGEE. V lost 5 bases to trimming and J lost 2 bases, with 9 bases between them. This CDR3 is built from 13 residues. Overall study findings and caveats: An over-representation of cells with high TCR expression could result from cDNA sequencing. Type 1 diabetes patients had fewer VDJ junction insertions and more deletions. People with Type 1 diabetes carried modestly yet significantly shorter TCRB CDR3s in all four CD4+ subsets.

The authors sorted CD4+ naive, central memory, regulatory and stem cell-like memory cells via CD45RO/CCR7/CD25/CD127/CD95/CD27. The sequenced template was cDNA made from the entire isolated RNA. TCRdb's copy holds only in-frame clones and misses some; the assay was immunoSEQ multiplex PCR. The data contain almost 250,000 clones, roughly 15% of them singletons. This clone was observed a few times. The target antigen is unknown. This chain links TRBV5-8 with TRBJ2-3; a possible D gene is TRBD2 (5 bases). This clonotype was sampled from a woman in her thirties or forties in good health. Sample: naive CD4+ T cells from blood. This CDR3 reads CASSTRATDTQYF. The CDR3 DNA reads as TGTGCCAGCAGTACTAGAGCCACAGATACGCAGTATTTT.